This T cell receptor beta chain was captured by sequencing in a study of T cell repertoires in cytomegalovirus infection. General study points: Summed frequency of shared TCR beta families picked out CMV carriers who also had the relevant HLA.

Comment on this clonotype: The antigen is not known.

TCRdb re-derived calls from the reads in MiXCR, one entry per CDR3 protein. The data contain hundreds of thousands of distinct CDR3 sequences, about 44% of them singletons. The CDR3 runs to 16 residues. V dropped 3 bases and J dropped 2; count of bases not matched to a gene: 3. CDR1 and CDR2 (germline): SQVTM, ANQGSEA. The chain has TRBV29-1 and TRBJ2-6; TRBD1 matches 11 bases. Sequenced here: cultured PBMCs, sampled from culture after CMV antigen stimulation. This TCR derives from a human donor in good health (CMV status not recorded). Some clones in this sample may be carry-over from other donors' samples. CDR3 sequence (DNA): TGCAGCGTTGAGGGACAGGGGGGAACTGGGGCCAACGTCCTGACTTTC. Translation gives CSVEGQGGTGANVLTF.